This TCR beta chain was sequenced during a study of blood T cell repertoires in COVID-19. In the study overall: Collection of acute and convalescent COVID-19 samples took place in the United States, Italy and Spain. In each case, the material was cDNA or gDNA derived from T cells, B-cell-depleted T cells, or PBMCs.

Per the authors' pipeline: It was from reference gene primer amplification that nucleated cell counts were estimated. Using immunoSEQ multiplex PCR, the repertoire was profiled, and TCRdb retains in-frame clones only, with some absent. V, J and clone size derive from that table, while D and trimming were established from the DNA sequence. Here the sample spans 320,000 or so clones, about nine tenths being singletons. In this sample, this clone turned up once. This CDR3 has 16 amino acids. From germline, CDR1 is KGHDR and CDR2 SFDVKD. With V trimmed by 2 bases and J by 4 bases, 6 bases remained unmatched. Cohort assignment relied on participant-reported clinical history.

The TCR was taken from a man between 60 and 75 years old who had recovered from COVID-19. The genes are TRBV24-1 and TRBJ2-7; 11 bases fit TRBD1. Sample: PBMCs or T cells enriched from blood (not recorded which). CDR3 sequence reads: CATSDSAGTGGYEQYF. CDR3 coding DNA: TGTGCCACCAGTGATTCTGCCGGGACAGGGGGTTACGAGCAGTACTTC.